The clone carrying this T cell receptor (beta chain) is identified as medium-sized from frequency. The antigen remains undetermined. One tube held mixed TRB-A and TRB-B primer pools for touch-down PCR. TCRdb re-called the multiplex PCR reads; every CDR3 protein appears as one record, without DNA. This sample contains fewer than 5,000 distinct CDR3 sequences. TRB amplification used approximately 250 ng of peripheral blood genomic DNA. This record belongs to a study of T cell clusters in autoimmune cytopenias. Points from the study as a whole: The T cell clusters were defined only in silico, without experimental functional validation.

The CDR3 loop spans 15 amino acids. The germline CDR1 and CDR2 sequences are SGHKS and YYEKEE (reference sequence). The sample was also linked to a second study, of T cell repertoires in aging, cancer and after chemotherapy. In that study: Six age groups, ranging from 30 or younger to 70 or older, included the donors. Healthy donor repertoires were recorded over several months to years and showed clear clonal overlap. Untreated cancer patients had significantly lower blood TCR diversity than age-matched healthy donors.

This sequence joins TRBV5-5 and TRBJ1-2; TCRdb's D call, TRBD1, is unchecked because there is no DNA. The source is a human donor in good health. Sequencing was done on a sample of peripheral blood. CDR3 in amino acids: CASSLEQGGTYGYTF. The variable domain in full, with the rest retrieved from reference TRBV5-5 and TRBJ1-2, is DAGVTQSPTHLIKTRGQQVTLRCSPISGHKSVSWYQQVLGQGPQFIFQYYEKEERGRGNFPDRFSARQFPNYSSELNVNALLLGDSALYLCASSLEQGGTYGYTFGSGTRLTVV.